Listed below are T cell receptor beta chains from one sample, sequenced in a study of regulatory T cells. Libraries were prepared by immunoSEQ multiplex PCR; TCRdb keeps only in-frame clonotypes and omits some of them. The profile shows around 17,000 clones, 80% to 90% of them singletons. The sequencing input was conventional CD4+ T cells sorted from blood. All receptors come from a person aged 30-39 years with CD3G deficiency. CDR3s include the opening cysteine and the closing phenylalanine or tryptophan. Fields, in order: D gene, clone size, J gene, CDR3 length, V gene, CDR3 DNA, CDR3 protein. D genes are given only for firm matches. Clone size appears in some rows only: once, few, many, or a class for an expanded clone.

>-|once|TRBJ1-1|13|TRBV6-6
TGTGCCAGCAGTTACCAACGGGCCACTGAAGCTTTCTTT
CASSYQRATEAFF
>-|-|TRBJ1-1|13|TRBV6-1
TGTGCCAGCAGTGAAGCGGGGAAGGGGAAAGCTTTCTTT
CASSEAGKGKAFF
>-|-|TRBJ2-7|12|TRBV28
TGTGCCAGCAGTAGGGGGAGGAACGAGCAGTACTTC
CASSRGRNEQYF
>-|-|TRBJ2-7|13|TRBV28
TGTGCCAGCGGATTTTCAGGCCCCTACGAGCAGTACTTC
CASGFSGPYEQYF
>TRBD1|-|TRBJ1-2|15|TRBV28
TGTGCCAGCGTTGAAGGGACAGGGCCTAACTATGGCTACACCTTC
CASVEGTGPNYGYTF
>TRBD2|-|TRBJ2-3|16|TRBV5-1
TGCGCCAGCGCCCCAGGGACGGGGGGGCACGGAGATACGCAGTATTTT
CASAPGTGGHGDTQYF
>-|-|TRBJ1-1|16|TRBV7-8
TGTGCCAGCAGCTTACGTAGGGGCAGGGAGAACACTGAAGCTTTCTTT
CASSLRRGRENTEAFF
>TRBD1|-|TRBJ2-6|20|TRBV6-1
TGTGCCAGCAGTGAATATTCCCGGACAGGGTGGTCGGCTGGGGCCAACGTCCTGACTTTC
CASSEYSRTGWSAGANVLTF
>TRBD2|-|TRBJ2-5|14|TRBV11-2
TGTGCCAGCAGTGAATGGGGGGAGGGTCGCACCCAGTACTTC
CASSEWGEGRTQYF
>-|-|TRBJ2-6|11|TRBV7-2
TGTGCCAGCAGCTCCGGACAGCTCCTGACTTTC
CASSSGQLLTF